This T cell receptor beta chain was identified during a study of T cells after posttransplantation cyclophosphamide. Profiling relied on immunoSEQ multiplex PCR, and the TCRdb table lists in-frame clones only, not all of them. There are about 38,000 clones in the sample, none observed a single time. This clone occurred many times. The CDR3 totals 16 residues. J gave up 5 bases and V 4 bases, and 8 bases lay outside the gene matches. Germline V lookup: CDR1 SGHNT, CDR2 YYREEE (reference sequence). The sample taken for sequencing was PBMCs. This clonotype was sampled from a man between 50 and 59 years old in good health, CMV-negative, and a related stem cell transplant donor. The gene calls are TRBV5-4 and TRBJ2-3; TRBD2 matches 12 bases. This CDR3 is CASSGTSGGRGDTQYF. CDR3 bases: TGTGCCAGCAGCGGAACTAGCGGGGGGCGTGGAGATACGCAGTATTTT.